Presented here are 31 T cell receptor beta chains from one specimen sequenced in a study of T cells in Graves' hyperthyroidism and ophthalmopathy. From RNA transcripts, TCR beta CDR3 regions were amplified. First-round RT-PCR with HTBI primers amplified the TCR CDR3 region. MiXCR, run by TCRdb on the multiplex PCR reads, gives a single entry per CDR3 protein. The table records hundreds of thousands of distinct CDR3 sequences, roughly 14% of them present only once. The sequencing input was blood. The receptors were sampled from a woman aged 40 to 50 with Graves' ophthalmopathy.

The rearrangement joins TRBV11-2 to TRBJ2-7; perhaps TRBD2 as D (6 bases). Per germline, CDR1 SGHAT and CDR2 FQNNGV. The CDR3 sequence is 16 residues long. The V end lost 3 bases, the J end lost 4 bases, and 19 bases lay between the germline ends. CDR3 residues: CASSFGVGGISYEQYF. CDR3 DNA: TGTGCCAGCAGCTTTGGGGTCGGGGGAATTTCTTACGAGCAGTACTTC.

Regarding this clonotype: A much larger clone is a single base away; this may be a read error. The chain links TRBV12-3 or TRBV12-4 to TRBJ1-6, with 7 positions matching TRBD1. CDR3 size: 11 residues. V dropped 6 bases and J dropped 17; count of bases not matched to a gene: 7. Written as DNA, the CDR3 is TGTGCCAGCAGCCAGGGGGTTACCATCCACTTT. Residues: CASSQGVTIHF.

The chain is built from TRBV19 and TRBJ1-5; maybe TRBD1 (5 bases). The germline V and J ends were trimmed by 3 bases and 5 bases, with 17 bases remaining between them. The CDR3 is 16 residues long. The germline gives CDR1 LNHDA, CDR2 SQIVND (reference sequence). The CDR3 reads CASSMGHRRDDQPQHF. In nucleotides, the CDR3 is TGTGCCAGTAGTATGGGGCACAGGAGGGACGATCAGCCCCAGCATTTT. Combining the CDR3 with reference TRBV19 and TRBJ1-5 gives the whole variable domain DGGITQSPKYLFRKEGQNVTLSCEQNLNHDAMYWYRQDPGQGLRLIYYSQIVNDFQKGDIAEGYSVSREKKESFPLTVTSAQKNPTAFYLCASSMGHRRDDQPQHFGDGTRLSIL.

This clonotype appeared many times. A junction boundary mismatches the germline segment, possibly from a read error. The chain recombines TRBV7-7 with TRBJ2-7; D is unclear. The germline gives CDR1 SSHAT, CDR2 FNYEAQ (reference sequence). The CDR3 runs 13 residues. The CDR3 coding sequence is TGTGCTAGCAGCTTAAGGTGGAACTACGAGCAGTACTTC. This translates into CASSLRWNYEQYF.

The chain employs TRBV28 and TRBJ2-4; either TRBD1 or TRBD2 may fit D (5 bases each). The CDR3 spans 14 residues. V dropped 6 bases and J dropped 5 bases, with 14 bases sitting between them. Germline V CDR1 and CDR2: MDHEN, SYDVKM. The chain's CDR3 is CASRHSEGQNIQYF. The CDR3 nucleotides read TGTGCCAGCAGGCACAGTGAGGGACAAAACATTCAGTACTTC. Based on the CDR3 plus reference TRBV28 and TRBJ2-4, the full variable domain is DVKVTQSSRYLVKRTGEKVFLECVQDMDHENMFWYRQDPGLGLRLIYFSYDVKMKEKGDIPEGYSVSREKKERFSLILESASTNQTSMYLCASRHSEGQNIQYFGAGTRLSVL.

This clonotype has a count of ten or more. The chain has TRBV6-5 and TRBJ2-5, with TRBD1 matching over 8 bases. V shed 0 bases, J shed 2 bases, and the junction held 5 bases outside the gene matches. The CDR3 totals 16 residues. Germline CDR1 and CDR2: MNHEY and SVGAGI. The CDR3, as DNA: TGTGCCAGCAGTTACTCCAGGGGACAGGAACAAGAGACCCAGTACTTC. Translation gives CASSYSRGQEQETQYF.

This clonotype occurred many times. The V and J genes are TRBV6-5 and TRBJ2-5, with a weak D call TRBD1 (6 bases). CDR3 length: 16 amino acids. V gave up 4 bases and J gave up 2 bases, with 17 bases separating them. Looked up from germline, CDR1 is MNHEY and CDR2 is SVGAGI. The CDR3 loop reads CASSFSRGRGQETQYF. The CDR3 DNA sequence: TGTGCCAGCAGTTTTAGCCGGGGCAGGGGTCAAGAGACCCAGTACTTC.

This clonotype was seen at least ten times. The rearrangement links TRBV2 to TRBJ2-7, with TRBD1 identical over 7 bases. The CDR3 is made up of 14 amino acids. Germline CDR1 is SNHLY and CDR2 is FYNNEI. With 7 bases clipped from V and 1 base from J, the junction kept 7 bases outside the gene matches. The CDR3, as DNA: TGTGCCAGCAAGGACAGGTTCGGATCCTACGAGCAGTACTTC. Translated, it gives CASKDRFGSYEQYF.

The rearrangement joins TRBV27 to TRBJ2-5, with D uncertain. From germline, CDR1 is MNHEY and CDR2 SMNVEV (reference sequence). This CDR3 is built from 13 residues. Trimming pared 5 bases from V and 5 bases from J, leaving 12 bases between. Here the CDR3 reads CASSTNVRETQYF. DNA for the CDR3: TGTGCCAGCAGTACTAACGTCAGGGAGACCCAGTACTTC.

This clonotype was counted between two and nine times. The junction departs from the called germline gene at one end, perhaps through a read error. The chain has TRBV28 and TRBJ2-7, with 7 bases aligning to TRBD1. Germline values: CDR1 MDHEN, CDR2 SYDVKM. This CDR3 is 14 amino acids long. The CDR3 spells CVSSFPGQTYEQYF. The CDR3 nucleotides read TGTGTCAGCAGTTTCCCGGGACAGACCTACGAGCAGTACTTC. The full variable domain, rest sourced from reference TRBV28 and TRBJ2-7, is DVKVTQSSRYLVKRTGEKVFLECVQDMDHENMFWYRQDPGLGLRLIYFSYDVKMKEKGDIPEGYSVSREKKERFSLILESASTNQTSMYLCVSSFPGQTYEQYFGPGTRLTVT.

This sequence joins TRBV7-9 and TRBJ2-7; unclear D gene. The ends were cut back, 5 bases at V and 3 bases at J, with 17 bases in the middle. The CDR3 extends over 15 amino acids. Germline assignment: CDR1 SEHNR and CDR2 FQNEAQ (reference sequence). CDR3 amino acids: CASSLAQGSIYEQYF. CDR3 nucleotides: TGTGCCAGCAGCCTTGCCCAAGGTTCCATCTACGAGCAGTACTTC.

The chain uses TRBV11-1 and TRBJ2-5; 9 positions match TRBD1. V was clipped by 5 bases and J by 1 base; unmatched bases: 11. The CDR3 consists of 17 residues. Germline V gene lookup returns CDR1 SGHAT and CDR2 FQDESV (reference sequence). CDR3 in DNA: TGTGCCAGCAGCCCCGGACAGGGGAACAAAATCCAAGAGACCCAGTACTTC. Translated, it gives CASSPGQGNKIQETQYF.

This clonotype appeared a few times. The chain has TRBV2 and TRBJ2-4; 14 positions match TRBD2. The CDR3 covers 14 residues. Germline V gene data show CDR1 as SNHLY and CDR2 as FYNNEI. Losses at the gene ends were 8 bases for V and 11 bases for J; bases not matched to a gene: 8. The CDR3 spells CASHDPGLAGVQYF. CDR3 sequence (DNA): TGTGCCAGCCACGATCCGGGACTAGCGGGAGTTCAGTACTTC. Complete variable domain (other parts from reference TRBV2 and TRBJ2-4): EPEVTQTPSHQVTQMGQEVILRCVPISNHLYFYWYRQILGQKVEFLVSFYNNEISEKSEIFDDQFSVERPDGSNFTLKIRSTKLEDSAMYFCASHDPGLAGVQYFGAGTRLSVL.

The chain combines TRBV5-1 with TRBJ2-4; 9 nucleotides match TRBD1. V shed 0 bases and J 7 bases; nucleotides not matched to a gene: 5. The length of the CDR3 is 15 residues. CDR1 is SGHRS, CDR2 YFSETQ, per germline. The CDR3 here is CASSLGGQGTNIQYF. The CDR3 nucleotides are TGCGCCAGCAGCTTGGGTGGACAGGGGACGAACATTCAGTACTTC.

The chain recombines TRBV19 with TRBJ1-2; D gene unclear. CDR1 is LNHDA and CDR2 is SQIVND in the germline V gene (reference sequence). The CDR3 consists of 14 residues. V was cut by 5 bases and J by 2 bases, with 12 bases left in between. CDR3 region: CASSRPFINYGYTF. CDR3 nucleotide sequence: TGTGCCAGTAGTCGGCCCTTCATCAACTATGGCTACACCTTC.

This clonotype was detected ten times or more. The chain carries TRBV30 and TRBJ2-7; 7 nucleotides line up with TRBD2. Per the germline V gene, CDR1 is GTSNPN and CDR2 is SVGIG (reference sequence). V dropped 4 bases and J dropped 4; count of bases not matched to a gene: 7. This CDR3 spans 13 amino acids. The CDR3 bases are TGTGCCTGGATGAGGCAGGGAGGGTACGAGCAGTACTTC. Protein sequence: CAWMRQGGYEQYF.

The table lists this clonotype with many counts. The rearrangement uses TRBV6-5 and TRBJ2-5; perhaps D is TRBD1 or TRBD2 (6 bases each). The CDR3 runs to 13 residues. V gave up 7 bases and J gave up 2 bases, with 11 bases separating them. The germline V gene has CDR1 MNHEY and CDR2 SVGAGI. CDR3 nucleotides: TGTGCCAGCATAGGGGGGCCTCAAGAGACCCAGTACTTC. Protein product: CASIGGPQETQYF.

A word on this clonotype: This may stem from a read error, because a much larger clone lies one nucleotide away. The chain carries TRBV6-2 or TRBV6-3 and TRBJ2-3, with 7 bases matching TRBD2. Germline CDR1 reads MNHEY; CDR2 reads SVGEGT. The CDR3 is made up of 15 amino acids. The CDR3 DNA reads as TGTGCCATCAGTTACGAGGGACTACCCACAGATCCGCAGTATTTT. Translated: CAISYEGLPTDPQYF.

This clonotype was recorded many times. This chain connects TRBV10-3 to TRBJ1-2; D is ambiguous. With 3 bases removed from V and 10 bases from J, the gap between germline ends came to 12 bases. The CDR3 is 12 residues long. In germline, CDR1 is ENHRY, CDR2 SYGVKD. Here the CDR3 DNA reads TGTGCCATCAGTGATCAAATGACTATCTACACCTTC. It yields the protein CAISDQMTIYTF.

This clonotype was recorded at least ten times. The chain employs TRBV19 and TRBJ2-5, with 14 bases identical to TRBD2. The CDR3 loop spans 17 amino acids. V lost 8 bases and J lost 5; bases outside the gene matches: 13. Germline-derived CDR1 and CDR2 are LNHDA and SQIVND (reference sequence). CDR3 DNA sequence: TGTGCCAGTCGACCCGGGACTAGCGGGAGAGGAGGGGAGACCCAGTACTTC. This gives the protein CASRPGTSGRGGETQYF.

This clonotype was found once. A much larger clonotype is one base distant, so this may be a read error. The V call is TRBV11-2, the J call TRBJ2-5; D is undetermined. The CDR3 is 13 amino acids. The ends were cut back, 5 bases at V and 5 bases at J, with 12 bases in the middle. Germline lookup yields CDR1 SGHAT and CDR2 FQNNGV. This CDR3 is CASSPEVQETQYF. The CDR3 DNA reads TGTGCCAGCAGCCCGGAAGTTCAGGAGACCCAGTACTTC.

This clonotype was counted many times. This chain joins TRBV5-1 and TRBJ1-3, with unresolved D. This CDR3 region has 15 residues. CDR1 and CDR2 (germline): SGHRS, YFSETQ. V lost 1 base and J lost 0, with 8 bases in between. The CDR3 region has the DNA TGCGCCAGCAGCTTGATGGCAGTCTCTGGAAACACCATATATTTT. It translates to CASSLMAVSGNTIYF. The full variable domain, with the rest looked up from reference TRBV5-1 and TRBJ1-3, is KAGVTQTPRYLIKTRGQQVTLSCSPISGHRSVSWYQQTPGQGLQFLFEYFSETQRNKGNFPGRFSGRQFSNSRSEMNVSTLELGDSALYLCASSLMAVSGNTIYFGEGSWLTVV.

This clonotype has ten or more counts. The chain employs TRBV6-1 and TRBJ1-1; D gene uncertain. This CDR3 has 13 amino acids. Trimming stripped 4 bases from V and 1 base from J, with 7 bases between. Germline CDR1 is MNHNS and CDR2 is SASEGT. CDR3 DNA sequence: TGTGCCAGCAGTGGCTCAGCGAACACTGAAGCTTTCTTT. Encoded protein: CASSGSANTEAFF.

This clonotype was seen only a few times. A read error may be the cause here, since a much bigger clone is one base away. This rearrangement joins TRBV5-1 to TRBJ1-1; D is perhaps TRBD1 (5 bases). CDR3 length: 16 residues. In germline, CDR1 is SGHRS, CDR2 YFSETQ. This CDR3 reads CASSFSAGQTNTGAFF. As DNA, the CDR3 is TGCGCCAGCAGCTTTTCTGCGGGGCAGACGAACACTGGAGCTTTCTTT.

This clonotype has a count of ten or more. The genes are TRBV9 and TRBJ1-2; tentative D call: TRBD1 (6 bases). The CDR3 length is 17 residues. Germline assignment: CDR1 SGDLS and CDR2 YYNGEE. V was shortened by 6 bases and J by 2 bases, with 23 bases between the two germline ends. The CDR3: CASNGFNTGSANYGYTF. The CDR3 region has the DNA TGTGCCAGCAACGGATTTAATACAGGGAGCGCGAACTATGGCTACACCTTC.

This clonotype was found many times. The V and J genes are TRBV13 and TRBJ2-7; D uncertain. The V end lost 3 bases, the J end lost 6 bases, and 6 bases lay between the germline ends. Germline loops: CDR1 PRHDT, CDR2 FYEKMQ (reference sequence). The length of the CDR3 is 11 residues. The CDR3 loop reads CASSFELEQYF. The CDR3 nucleotides are TGTGCCAGCAGCTTTGAGCTCGAGCAGTACTTC.

This clonotype was seen at least ten times. The CDR3: CASRTPTPATQYF. The CDR3 coding sequence is TGCGCCAGCAGAACCCCGACTCCGGCTACGCAGTATTTT. The chain uses TRBV10-1 and TRBJ2-3; D ambiguous. The CDR3 is 13 amino acids. Trimming removed 6 bases at V and 8 bases at J, with 15 bases between. CDR1 and CDR2 from the germline V gene are WNHNN and SYGVQD (reference sequence).

This clonotype was seen only a few times. The chain links TRBV7-2 to TRBJ1-1; a possible D gene is TRBD1 (6 bases). The germline V gene has CDR1 SGHTA and CDR2 FQGNSA. The V end was cut by 6 bases, the J end by 4 bases, with 15 bases between. This CDR3 contains 14 residues. In nucleotides, the CDR3 is TGTGCCAGCAGGGGCGGGGGGCTTTCCACTGAAGCTTTCTTT. It encodes CASRGGGLSTEAFF.

V is TRBV28 and J is TRBJ1-5, with TRBD1 identical over 7 bases. Germline values: CDR1 MDHEN, CDR2 SYDVKM. The V segment lost 2 bases and the J segment 15 bases; nucleotides outside the gene matches: 7. There are 12 residues in the CDR3. CDR3 in DNA: TGTGCCAGCAGTTTACTTGCAGGGGGTCTGCATTTT. Translating it yields CASSLLAGGLHF.

This clonotype was seen ten or more times. J is TRBJ2-7 and V is TRBV6-1; 8 bases fit TRBD2. After removal of 2 bases from V and 4 bases from J, the junction contained 7 bases not matched to a gene. Per germline, CDR1 MNHNS and CDR2 SASEGT. CDR3 length: 15 amino acids. Written as DNA, the CDR3 is TGTGCCAGCAGTGAATCCTACGGGAGGGGGTACGAGCAGTACTTC. Residues: CASSESYGRGYEQYF.

A few counts support this clonotype. The chain uses TRBV19 and TRBJ1-1; D is perhaps TRBD1 (6 bases). The CDR3 contains 14 residues. V was trimmed by 6 bases and J by 0 bases, leaving 11 bases between them. Germline assignment: CDR1 LNHDA and CDR2 SQIVND (reference sequence). The CDR3 reads CASSGDTLNTEAFF. The DNA of the CDR3 is TGTGCCAGTAGCGGGGACACTCTGAACACTGAAGCTTTCTTT.